This T cell receptor (beta chain) was captured in a study of shared T cell receptors in the human thymus. This clone was counted only a few times. TCRdb's copy holds only in-frame clones and misses some; the assay was immunoSEQ multiplex PCR. The table has roughly 500,000 clones, more than 75% seen once. The data were also submitted as part of a second study, on human thymus T cells. That work contributes: Serving as donors were healthy Finnish infants, each of whom was having open corrective surgery for congenital heart defects. Corrective cardiac surgery supplied the resected thymus tissue. There appeared to be biased usage of V and J genes in thymic and blood repertoires. As related research reported, thymic repertoires overlapped highly among unrelated individuals.

The sample comprised thymocytes. This clonotype was obtained from a boy in the first two years of life with a congenital heart defect.

Written as DNA, the CDR3 is TGTGCCAGCAGCTTAGGAGCCTGGGGGACTAGCGGGCCCAATGAGCAGTTCTTC. It translates to CASSLGAWGTSGPNEQFF. The chain carries TRBV7-8 and TRBJ2-1, with 12 bases aligning to TRBD2. Looked up from germline, CDR1 is SGHVS and CDR2 is FQNEAQ. The CDR3 loop spans 18 amino acids. J was trimmed by 6 bases and V by 1 base; bases with no gene match: 10. The full variable domain, completed using reference TRBV7-8 and TRBJ2-1, is GAGVSQSPRYKVAKRGQDVALRCDPISGHVSLFWYQQALGQGPEFLTYFQNEAQLDKSGLPSDRFFAERPEGSVSTLKIQRTQQEDSAVYLCASSLGAWGTSGPNEQFFGPGTRLTVL.